This T cell receptor beta chain was captured by sequencing in a study of radiotherapy plus CTLA-4 blockade in lung cancer. General study points: Researchers report tumor-derived TCR clones expanding in blood after radiotherapy plus ipilimumab. According to reports, early shifts in blood T cell clones, alongside interferon-beta, forecast response most accurately.

Trimming stripped 0 bases from V and 14 bases from J, with 20 bases between. The CDR3 is 15 amino acids. Germline V gene lookup returns CDR1 MNHNS and CDR2 SASEGT. Note on this clone: The target antigen is unknown.

Participants had chemo-refractory metastatic non-small-cell lung cancer and were treated with focal radiation plus ipilimumab CTLA-4 blockade. Measured with immunoSEQ multiplex PCR; TCRdb has only the in-frame clones, and not every one. Of roughly 32,000 clones in the sample, around 70% were seen once. The genes are TRBV6-1 and TRBJ1-5; maybe TRBD1 (6 bases). The TCR was taken from a human donor with non-small cell lung cancer that progressed on radiotherapy plus ipilimumab. Sequenced material: peripheral blood, taken from a patient treated with radiotherapy plus ipilimumab. CDR3 bases: TGTGCCAGCAGTGAAGCGCTTCTTGGGGGGCAGGGGAAGCATTTT. This codes for CASSEALLGGQGKHF.